The T cell receptor beta chain described here comes from a study of T cell responses to AZD1222 COVID-19 vaccine (TCRdb year 2021). Regarding the complete study: A total of 230 to 250 trial participants underwent TCR sequencing, of whom about 210 had received two doses of AZD1222 and some 25 had received two doses of the MenACWY control vaccine. Trial participants were enrolled by age into subgroups of 18-55, 56-69 and 70-plus years, and approximately 150, 30 and 60 TCR-sequenced participants, respectively, were included in these subgroups.

The time point label corresponds to: about 28 days (+/-7) after the second vaccine dose. AZD1222 recipients whose second dose came at about 4 weeks and those whose second dose came at about 12 weeks were combined into one group, since spike-specific TCR depth and breadth did not differ between the two schedules. Vaccinee samples came from UK trials COV001 and COV002, including a single-blind randomized controlled phase 2/3 trial of AZD1222 (ChAdOx1 nCoV-19) in healthy adults. Trial participant PBMC samples were collected at day 0 and day 28 after the second dose for TCRbeta chain sequencing. Summary of the overall study and its limitations: The whole spike protein was spanned by vaccine-associated CD4 TCRs, and dominant responses were seen in regions 160-218 and 743-854. Conclusions about previously exposed vaccinees were limited because only 5 or 6 AZD1222 recipients were SARS-CoV-2 seropositive at baseline. Most participants were white British and females outnumbered males, and the authors suggested that clonal diversity may have been underestimated. Epitopes outside the regions mutated in the B.1.351 and B.1.1.7 variants were reportedly recognized by nearly half of the unique spike-specific TCRs. The 56-69-year group was small, and its depth increase did not reach significance, likely because of low power. A significant rise in spike-specific TCR breadth and depth was observed after two AZD1222 doses relative to day 0 and relative to MenACWY recipients. No day 14 peak-response samples were available, so repertoires were characterized only after the peak T cell response.

In the case of this clone: Its binding antigen is unknown. No much larger clone is present one base from it, and per-base qualities are unavailable.

The CDR3 regions of human TCRbeta chains were analyzed by immunosequencing. The paper's data handling went like this. Repertoire TCRs were matched against a reference library of SARS-CoV-2-specific TCRs generated with the MIRA antigen-specificity platform. Breadth was defined as the fraction of unique TCRs that were SARS-CoV-2-associated, and depth was defined as the fraction of total T cells that were SARS-CoV-2-associated. Using the MIRA data, every spike-specific TCR was mapped to the spike region that the TCR reacted to and assigned to either a CD4 or a CD8 class. Log10-transformed breadth and depth values were compared by one-way ANOVA with Sidak's multiple comparisons tests. TCRdb took this table from immuneACCESS and kept in-frame rearrangements with V and J called. Such tables lack part of the clones; where checked against another copy, unresolved V genes explain under half of the gap, and the rest is unexplained. V, J and clone size derive from that table, while D and trimming were established from the DNA sequence. This sample has about 48,000 clones in its table, and about 88% of those were observed once. The ten largest clones represent less than 6% of the sample.

From the cysteine up to the phenylalanine, the CDR3 has a length of 15 residues. Only the CDR3 DNA stays, 45 bases, in frame from base 1. The germline V end is reduced by 5 bases and the J end by 2 bases; junction bases left unmatched: 9. The germline V gene supplies CDR1 MDHEN and CDR2 SYDVKM. Source: peripheral blood, taken 28 days after the second AZD1222 dose. The receptor was derived from an adult who received the AZD1222 COVID-19 vaccine. The rearranged segments are TRBV28 and TRBJ2-7; TRBD2 agrees with 7 junctional bases. The nucleotide sequence is TGTGCCAGCAGTCCGATTCGACTAGCTACCTACGAGCAGTACTTC. It codes for CASSPIRLATYEQYF.